This T cell receptor beta chain appears in the sequencing data of a study of T cells in Graves' hyperthyroidism and ophthalmopathy (dated by TCRdb to about 2019). Background on the whole study: Peripheral blood was sampled at the time of initial diagnosis, prior to any treatment. To identify TCR V-J signatures that set the groups apart, the researchers used a discovery cohort of about a hundred patients, made up of 40 to 45 with Graves' ophthalmopathy and 55 to 65 with stable Graves' hyperthyroidism. Prospective prediction of ophthalmopathy was tested in an independent validation cohort consisting of about 19 hyperthyroidism patients and 15 or so patients who later progressed to ophthalmopathy. For training and testing, the 100 or so patients in the discovery cohort were randomly divided in a 7:3 ratio. The study also compared thyroid tissue and blood T-cell repertoires from five or six Graves' hyperthyroidism patients. After blood sampling, hyperthyroidism patients were treated with methimazole at a starting dose of 30 mg daily, and ophthalmopathy patients were treated with high-dose intravenous methylprednisolone. The paper reports TCR Vbeta CDR3 sequencing of 135 peripheral blood samples: around 41 ophthalmopathy, 70 to 85 hyperthyroidism and around 17 progressor patients.

A remark on this clonotype: It lacks a known antigen. Base qualities are not at hand, and no much larger clone is one base apart.

Beyond this particular receptor, the publication reports: A 13 V-J signature model separated ophthalmopathy from stable hyperthyroidism, with nearly 90% sensitivity and roughly 81% specificity in cross-validation and 80%/75% in testing. Blood samples also contained most of the expanded thyroid clonotypes (frequency above 0.001), which suggests that blood repertoires may reflect thyroid immune responses. In validation, progression to ophthalmopathy was predicted by the model with 70% to 71% sensitivity and approximately 78% specificity, a median of approximately 6.5 months before onset. No statistical method was used to set the sample size in advance, and investigators knew the group allocation.

Spanning cysteine to phenylalanine, the CDR3 consists of 16 amino acids. The read is trimmed to its CDR3 DNA, 48 bases read in frame from base 1. As encoded in the germline V gene, CDR1 is SGHTA while CDR2 is FQGNSA. V drops 2 bases and J drops 3 bases, leaving 16 bases in between. Amplification of TCR beta CDR3 regions was carried out from RNA transcripts. The TCR CDR3 was subjected to a first round of RT-PCR using the HTBI primer set and the Qiagen OneStep RT-PCR kit. The libraries were constructed in a second round of multiplex PCR and then size-selected and purified. Libraries were sequenced paired-end with 100 bp reads on an Illumina HiSeq2000. The authors' pipeline ran thus. SOAPnuke was used to process the raw data, throwing out any read that contained adapters or uncalled bases, had a mean Phred below 15, or lacked an exact constant-primer or identifier match. COPE v1.2.5 was used to merge high-quality paired reads, and clonotypes were defined as unique nucleotide sequences. MiTCR v1.1 was used to align the clonotypes against IMGT TRBV, TRBD and TRBJ reference segments. The analysis included only V-J combinations with a frequency above 0.0001, which together covered approximately 99% of the repertoires. A TCS score was defined as the ratio of F50 (clonal expansion) to E x V (chaos), with BLOSUM62-based TCRdist applied between CDR3 peptides within each V-J. Welch's t-statistics and random forest reduced some 510 V-J features to about 12, which were used in a naive Bayes classifier (R e1071). The Morisita-Horn index was used to measure how similar the thyroid and blood repertoires were. TCRdb reworked the public reads: Q25 trimming with fastp, MiXCR clone assembly, productive beta chains retained. Entries that share a CDR3 protein sequence are merged under the most common genes and DNA. The V and J calls and clone size come from TCRdb's table, not from the authors' own analysis. This sample has fewer than 750,000 distinct CDR3 sequences in its table, and 14% to 15% of those were observed once. Around 4% of the sample comes from the top ten.

Ophthalmopathy patients had moderately to severely active disease, Clinical Activity Score of at least 3, NOSPECS grade of at least 4, and duration under 3 months. The study excluded patients with uncontrolled infections, other autoimmune diseases, pregnancy or lactation. Diagnoses relied on clinical symptoms, serum thyroxine and TRAb, thyroid ultrasound and orbital computed tomography. PBMCs were separated from over 9 ml of fresh peripheral blood using Ficoll-Paque density gradient centrifugation. Trizol reagent was used to extract total RNA, and RNA quality was then checked on an Agilent 2100 Bioanalyzer.

The chain is assembled from TRBV7-2 and TRBJ2-5; a weak D assignment points to TRBD1 (5 bases agree). The sequenced material came from blood. This TCR derives from a middle-aged woman with Graves' ophthalmopathy. The nucleotide sequence reads as follows: TGTGCCAGCAGCTTACCACGCGACAGACCAAAAGAGACCCAGTACTTC. It codes for CASSLPRDRPKETQYF.